Below, 24 T cell receptor beta chains from the same sample are listed, as sequenced in a study of blood T cell repertoires in COVID-19. Clones were sequenced by immunoSEQ multiplex PCR, and TCRdb holds only the in-frame ones, with some missing. The sample holds 50,000 to 75,000 clones, over 65% seen once. Sequencing was carried out using peripheral blood. The receptors here all came from a man at least 80 years old with active or convalescent COVID-19.

V is TRBV6-5 and J is TRBJ2-1, with D possibly matching TRBD2 (6 bases). CDR3 length: 13 residues. V dropped 6 bases and J dropped 8 bases, with 14 bases sitting between them. Germline values: CDR1 MNHEY, CDR2 SVGAGI. CDR3 DNA: TGTGCCAGCAGGGCTAGTGGGGGGTATGAGCAGTTCTTC. This sequence encodes CASRASGGYEQFF.

The rearrangement links TRBV18 to TRBJ1-1; TRBD1 aligns across 7 bases. Germline values: CDR1 KGHSH, CDR2 LQKENI. The CDR3 is made up of 21 amino acids. J lost 6 bases, V lost 1 base, and 26 bases had no gene match. As DNA, the CDR3 is TGTGCCAGCTCACCACAGACCCACCGGGACAGTATAAGTGGTCGGGAGTCTGAAGCTTTCTTT. It codes for CASSPQTHRDSISGRESEAFF.

The genes are TRBV27 and TRBJ2-1; a weak D match, TRBD1 (6 bases). The germline V gene encodes CDR1 MNHEY and CDR2 SMNVEV (reference sequence). This CDR3 region has 15 residues. Trimming took 2 bases from V and 0 from J, leaving 8 bases between them. CDR3 DNA: TGTGCCAGCAGTTTAGACAGGCTCTCCTACAATGAGCAGTTCTTC. It translates to CASSLDRLSYNEQFF.

The chain carries TRBV19 and TRBJ2-4, with TRBD1 identical over 7 bases. Trimming at V came to 6 bases and at J to 9 bases, leaving 11 bases not matched to a gene. This CDR3 contains 14 residues. Germline lookup yields CDR1 LNHDA and CDR2 SQIVND (reference sequence). The chain's CDR3 is CASRGQDDRGIQYF. The DNA for the CDR3 is TGTGCCAGTAGAGGACAGGACGATCGGGGCATTCAGTACTTC.

The chain is built from TRBV4-1 and TRBJ1-5; D remains ambiguous. V was cut by 2 bases and J by 3 bases, with 14 bases left in between. The CDR3 runs to 16 residues. Germline V gives CDR1 MGHRA, CDR2 YSYEKL. The CDR3 here is CASSQSRLRDNQPQHF. The CDR3 coding sequence is TGCGCCAGCAGCCAATCGAGGTTGAGGGACAATCAGCCCCAGCATTTT.

The chain employs TRBV5-1 and TRBJ2-5; TRBD1 is a possible D gene (5 bases). The germline V and J ends were trimmed by 0 bases and 2 bases, with 8 bases remaining between them. CDR3 length: 14 residues. Germline V gives CDR1 SGHRS, CDR2 YFSETQ. The CDR3, as DNA: TGCGCCAGCAGCTTGGGACAGTCACAAGAGACCCAGTACTTC. Its protein product is CASSLGQSQETQYF.

The V gene is TRBV18, the J gene TRBJ1-2; tentatively, D is TRBD1 (5 bases). The V and J ends lost 2 bases and 7 bases respectively, with 17 bases between them. The CDR3 consists of 15 residues. In germline, CDR1 is KGHSH, CDR2 LQKENI. The CDR3 DNA follows: TGTGCCAGCTCACCAGTAGCGGGACGGAGGGGTGGCTACACCTTC. This translates into CASSPVAGRRGGYTF.

The chain has TRBV28 and TRBJ2-1; 8 nucleotides agree with TRBD1. This CDR3 region has 13 residues. V was pared by 4 bases and J by 10 bases, with 6 bases of the junction left unmatched. The V gene's germline CDR1 is MDHEN and CDR2 SYDVKM. The CDR3 region has the DNA TGTGCCAGCAGTTCAGGACAGGGACGGGAGCAGTTCTTC. This sequence encodes CASSSGQGREQFF. Together with reference TRBV28 and TRBJ2-1, the CDR3 gives the full variable domain: DVKVTQSSRYLVKRTGEKVFLECVQDMDHENMFWYRQDPGLGLRLIYFSYDVKMKEKGDIPEGYSVSREKKERFSLILESASTNQTSMYLCASSSGQGREQFFGPGTRLTVL.

CDR3 in DNA: TGCGCCAGCAGCTTCCGACAGGGAGATCAGCCCCAGCATTTT. This sequence encodes CASSFRQGDQPQHF. This chain joins TRBV5-1 and TRBJ1-5; 7 bases fit TRBD1. The V segment lost 2 bases and the J segment 5 bases; nucleotides outside the gene matches: 4. CDR1 is SGHRS, CDR2 YFSETQ, per germline. This CDR3 has 14 residues.

The table lists this clone with a count of one. The chain couples TRBV6-5 to TRBJ1-4; 10 nucleotides match TRBD1. The CDR3 length is 14 residues. V shed 2 bases, J shed 8 bases, and the junction held 2 bases outside the gene matches. Looked up from germline, CDR1 is MNHEY and CDR2 is SVGAGI. In DNA form, the CDR3 reads TGTGCCAGCAGTTACGGGACAGGGGTCGAAAAACTGTTTTTT. This encodes CASSYGTGVEKLFF.

The V call is TRBV12-2, the J call TRBJ2-7; TRBD2 is the table's D call, not checked against the DNA. TRBV12-2 constitutes a pseudogene. There are 18 residues in the CDR3. CDR3 in DNA: TGTGCAAGTCGCTCACCGCTGGACGATAGCGGGAACCTCTACGAGCAGTACTTC. It yields the protein CASRSPLDDSGNLYEQYF.

This clone has a single count. The J gene is TRBJ2-5, the V gene TRBV5-1; D is possibly TRBD1 (6 bases). V was pared by 4 bases and J by 5 bases, with 15 bases between. CDR3 length: 14 residues. The germline V gene encodes CDR1 SGHRS and CDR2 YFSETQ. CDR3 coding DNA: TGCGCCAGCAGCGGGGGCATCAGGGCGGAGACCCAGTACTTC. This sequence encodes CASSGGIRAETQYF.

The V call is TRBV12-5, the J call TRBJ1-1; the match to TRBD1 covers 7 bases. Per germline, CDR1 LGHNT and CDR2 FRNRAP. J gave up 2 bases and V 7 bases, and 7 bases lay outside the gene matches. This CDR3 is built from 14 residues. The CDR3 sequence: CASAVTGVNTEAFF. Here the CDR3 DNA reads TGTGCTAGTGCCGTTACAGGGGTTAACACTGAAGCTTTCTTT.

The genes are TRBV5-4 and TRBJ2-5; 15 nucleotides align to TRBD2. Looked up from germline, CDR1 is SGHNT and CDR2 is YYREEE (reference sequence). V dropped 3 bases and J dropped 5; count of bases not matched to a gene: 5. The CDR3 totals 16 residues. In DNA, the CDR3 is TGTGCCAGCAGCTGGACTAGCGGGAGGGCCGGGGAGACCCAGTACTTC. Protein: CASSWTSGRAGETQYF. The complete variable domain, with remaining parts taken from reference TRBV5-4 and TRBJ2-5, reads ETGVTQSPTHLIKTRGQQVTLRCSSQSGHNTVSWYQQALGQGPQFIFQYYREEENGRGNFPPRFSGLQFPNYSSELNVNALELDDSALYLCASSWTSGRAGETQYFGPGTRLLVL.

This chain uses TRBV7-9 with TRBJ2-3, with D possibly TRBD2 on 6 matching bases. CDR1 and CDR2 (germline): SEHNR, FQNEAQ (reference sequence). The CDR3 spans 16 residues. V gave up 3 bases and J gave up 0 bases, with 13 bases separating them. DNA for the CDR3: TGTGCCAGCAGCTTGGGCCCGGGACTTAGCACAGATACGCAGTATTTT. Translating it yields CASSLGPGLSTDTQYF.

This clone turned up a few times. This rearrangement joins TRBV19 to TRBJ2-2; unclear D gene. V shed 3 bases and J shed 13 bases, with 12 bases lying between them. CDR1 and CDR2 from the germline V gene are LNHDA and SQIVND (reference sequence). This CDR3 is 12 amino acids long. The CDR3 reads CASSIPQAGLFF. CDR3 nucleotides: TGTGCCAGTAGTATCCCCCAGGCCGGGCTGTTTTTT.

The genes are TRBV3-1 (or the pseudogene TRBV3-2) and TRBJ1-1, with unresolved D. The germline CDR1 and CDR2 sequences are LGHDT and YNNKEL (reference sequence). This CDR3 is built from 14 residues. V was pared by 3 bases and J by 5 bases, with 13 bases between. CDR3 nucleotide sequence: TGTGCCAGCAGCCAGGCAGGAGGCGAGACTGAAGCTTTCTTT. It encodes CASSQAGGETEAFF.

V and J are TRBV5-1 and TRBJ1-2, with a possible D match to TRBD1 (5 bases). The length of the CDR3 is 16 residues. V was cut by 6 bases and J by 6 bases, with 24 bases left in between. CDR1 is SGHRS and CDR2 is YFSETQ in the germline V gene. The CDR3 protein is CASTADRFSGTDGYTF. CDR3 nucleotides: TGCGCCAGCACCGCCGACCGCTTTTCCGGGACTGATGGCTACACCTTC.

This rearrangement joins TRBV6-5 to TRBJ1-3, with a possible D match to TRBD1 (5 bases). Trimming removed 6 bases at V and 2 bases at J, with 14 bases between. Germline V lookup: CDR1 MNHEY, CDR2 SVGAGI. The CDR3 is 15 amino acids. The CDR3 DNA reads TGTGCCAGCAGCGCCTTTAGGGGCACTGGAAACACCATATATTTT. Translated: CASSAFRGTGNTIYF.

The V call is TRBV28, the J call TRBJ2-7; 9 positions agree with TRBD1. Germline V gene lookup returns CDR1 MDHEN and CDR2 SYDVKM. This CDR3 region has 15 residues. After removal of 2 bases from V and 0 bases from J, the junction contained 2 bases not matched to a gene. CDR3 loop: CASSLGGQGSYEQYF. The CDR3 bases are TGTGCCAGCAGTTTAGGGGGACAGGGCTCCTACGAGCAGTACTTC.

V usage is TRBV18 and J usage is TRBJ1-2, with D hard to call. This CDR3 is 14 amino acids long. Looked up from germline, CDR1 is KGHSH and CDR2 is LQKENI. Trimming removed 3 bases at V and 3 bases at J, with 11 bases between. The CDR3: CASSPLGAHYGYTF. The CDR3 DNA sequence: TGTGCCAGCTCACCCCTGGGAGCTCACTATGGCTACACCTTC.

J is TRBJ2-3 and V is TRBV11-2, with 10 bases that match TRBD2. Losses at the gene ends were 5 bases for V and 4 bases for J; bases not matched to a gene: 9. The germline gives CDR1 SGHAT, CDR2 FQNNGV. This CDR3 comprises 16 residues. The chain's CDR3 is CASSASLAGRSDTQYF. The CDR3 DNA reads TGTGCCAGCAGCGCGTCACTAGCGGGGCGTTCAGATACGCAGTATTTT.

This clone has at least ten counts. V and J are TRBV21-1 and TRBJ1-6. TRBV21-1 is a listed pseudogene. The CDR3 runs 13 residues. The CDR3 region is CASSLRLNSPLHF. The CDR3 DNA is TGTGCCAGCAGCCTTCGACTTAATTCACCCCTCCACTTT.

The chain couples TRBV10-3 to TRBJ2-2; 8 nucleotides agree with TRBD2. J was trimmed by 4 bases and V by 4 bases; bases with no gene match: 8. CDR3 length: 16 residues. Per germline, CDR1 ENHRY and CDR2 SYGVKD. The CDR3, as DNA: TGTGCCATCAGTGGTTCCGGGGCGGGGGGCACCGGGGAGCTGTTTTTT. Encoded protein: CAISGSGAGGTGELFF.